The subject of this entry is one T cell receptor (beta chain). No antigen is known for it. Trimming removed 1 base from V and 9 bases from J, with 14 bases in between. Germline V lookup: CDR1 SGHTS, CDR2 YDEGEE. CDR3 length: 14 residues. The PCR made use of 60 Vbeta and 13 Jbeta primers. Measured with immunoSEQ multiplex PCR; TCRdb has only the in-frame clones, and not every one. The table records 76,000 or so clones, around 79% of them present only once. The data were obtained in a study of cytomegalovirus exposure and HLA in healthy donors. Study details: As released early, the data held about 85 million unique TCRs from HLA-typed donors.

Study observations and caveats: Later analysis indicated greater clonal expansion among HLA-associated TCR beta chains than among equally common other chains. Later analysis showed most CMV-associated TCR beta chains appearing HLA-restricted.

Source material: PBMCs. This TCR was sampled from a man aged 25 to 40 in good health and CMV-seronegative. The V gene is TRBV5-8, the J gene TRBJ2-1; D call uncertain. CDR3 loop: CASSLQSGTSEQFF. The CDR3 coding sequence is TGTGCCAGCAGCTTGCAGTCAGGCACGAGTGAGCAGTTCTTC. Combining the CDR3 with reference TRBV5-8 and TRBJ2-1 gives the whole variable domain EAGVTQSPTHLIKTRGQQATLRCSPISGHTSVYWYQQALGLGLQFLLWYDEGEERNRGNFPPRFSGRQFPNYSSELNVNALELEDSALYLCASSLQSGTSEQFFGPGTRLTVL.